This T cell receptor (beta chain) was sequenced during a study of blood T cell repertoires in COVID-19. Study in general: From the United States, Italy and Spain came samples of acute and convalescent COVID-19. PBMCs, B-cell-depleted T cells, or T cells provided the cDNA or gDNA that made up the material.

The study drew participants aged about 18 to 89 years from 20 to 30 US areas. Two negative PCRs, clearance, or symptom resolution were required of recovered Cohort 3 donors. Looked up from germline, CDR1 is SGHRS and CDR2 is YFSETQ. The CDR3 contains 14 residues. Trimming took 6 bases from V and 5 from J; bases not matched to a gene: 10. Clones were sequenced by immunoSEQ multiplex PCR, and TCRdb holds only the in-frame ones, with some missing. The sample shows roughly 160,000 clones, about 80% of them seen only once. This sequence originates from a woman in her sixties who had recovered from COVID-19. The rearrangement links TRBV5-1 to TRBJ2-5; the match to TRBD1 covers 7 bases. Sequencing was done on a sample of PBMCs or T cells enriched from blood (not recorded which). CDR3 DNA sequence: TGCGCCAGCACCCTAACAGGGGCGGAGGAGACCCAGTACTTC. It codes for CASTLTGAEETQYF.